This T cell receptor beta chain emerged from a study of OX40 agonist ivuxolimab in advanced cancers. Trimming left V 0 bases short and J 5 bases short, with 16 bases between. CDR1 is MNHEY, CDR2 SVGAGI, per germline. The CDR3 is 16 residues long. Blood samples were obtained at baseline, cycle 4 day 1, and cycle 7 day 1. Turning to this clone: Its specificity is not known.

Regarding the study as a whole: In CD8+ T cells, expanded clones were on average more numerous than in CD4+.

TCRdb's copy holds only in-frame clones and misses some; the assay was immunoSEQ multiplex PCR. Seen here are roughly 70,000 clones, about 83% observed once, and the top ten hold about 0.61%. The chain is built from TRBV6-5 and TRBJ2-5, with D hard to call. This TCR was recovered from an adult with an advanced solid tumor such as melanoma, head and neck, liver or kidney cancer. Sample: CD4+ or CD8+ T cells sorted from blood, taken in a trial of the OX40 agonist ivuxolimab. The CDR3 nucleotides are TGTGCCAGCAGTTACTCGAATTCTCAAGGGTGGGAGACCCAGTACTTC. This translates into CASSYSNSQGWETQYF.